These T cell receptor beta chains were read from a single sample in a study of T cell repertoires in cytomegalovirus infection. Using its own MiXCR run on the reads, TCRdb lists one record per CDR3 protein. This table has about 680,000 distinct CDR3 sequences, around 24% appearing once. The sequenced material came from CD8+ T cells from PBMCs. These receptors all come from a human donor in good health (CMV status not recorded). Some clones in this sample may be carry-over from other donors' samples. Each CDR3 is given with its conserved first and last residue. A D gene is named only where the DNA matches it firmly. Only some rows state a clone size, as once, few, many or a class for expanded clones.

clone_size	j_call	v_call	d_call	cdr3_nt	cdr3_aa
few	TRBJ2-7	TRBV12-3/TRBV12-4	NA	TGTGCCAGCAGTTATGGTTGGGGCTACGAGCAGTACTTC	CASSYGWGYEQYF
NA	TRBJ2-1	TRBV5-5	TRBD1	TGTGCCAGCAAGCTTACGCGGACAGGGGATTACAATGAGCAGTTCTTC	CASKLTRTGDYNEQFF
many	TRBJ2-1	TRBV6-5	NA	TGTGCCAGCAGGGGGGACCAACCGGGGGATGAGCAGTTCTTC	CASRGDQPGDEQFF
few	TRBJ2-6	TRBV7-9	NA	TGTGCCAGCAGCCGCCGGGACCCTATCTCTGGGGCCAACGTCCTGACTTTC	CASSRRDPISGANVLTF
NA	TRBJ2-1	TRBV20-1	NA	TGCAGTGCTGACTGGGGCCTAGGCCTCTACAATGAGCAGTTCTTC	CSADWGLGLYNEQFF
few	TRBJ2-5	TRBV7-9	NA	TGTGCCAGCAGCCTCCCCCAGTGGACCCAAGAGACCCAGTACTTC	CASSLPQWTQETQYF
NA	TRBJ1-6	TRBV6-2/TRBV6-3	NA	TGTGCCAGCAGTTACAGGGGTCCCGAGAATTCACCCCTCCACTTT	CASSYRGPENSPLHF
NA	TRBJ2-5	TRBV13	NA	TGTGCCATCAGCTCCGGGAAAAAGACCCAGTACTTC	CAISSGKKTQYF
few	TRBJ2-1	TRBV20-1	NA	TGCAGTGCTACCCTCGACTTGTACAATGAGCAGTTCTTC	CSATLDLYNEQFF
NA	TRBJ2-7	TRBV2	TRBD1	TGTGCCAGCAGGGATCCGGGACAGACCTACGAGCAGTACTTC	CASRDPGQTYEQYF
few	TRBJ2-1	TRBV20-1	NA	TGCAGTGCCAAACCAAACAATGAGCAGTTCTTC	CSAKPNNEQFF
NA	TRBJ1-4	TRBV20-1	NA	TGCAGTGCCCCCCCAGGCGGCCGTTATAATGAAAAACTGTTTTTT	CSAPPGGRYNEKLFF
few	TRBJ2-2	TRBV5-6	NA	TGTGCCAGCAGCTTGGAGTATGCAGAAAACACGAACACCGGGGAGCTGTTTTTT	CASSLEYAENTNTGELFF
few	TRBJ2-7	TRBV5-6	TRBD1	TGTGCCAGCACCCGGACAGGGGCAGTCCACGAGCAGTACTTC	CASTRTGAVHEQYF
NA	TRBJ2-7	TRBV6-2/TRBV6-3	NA	TGTGCCACCTACTTTGGGAAGGGGGACTACGAGCAGTACTTC	CATYFGKGDYEQYF